These 15 T cell receptor beta chains share one sample of origin, sequenced in a study of cytomegalovirus exposure and HLA in healthy donors. The primer mix had 60 Vbeta and 13 Jbeta primers. Repertoires were generated with immunoSEQ multiplex PCR, while TCRdb's copy carries only in-frame clones and drops some. The sample lists about 170,000 clones; roughly 83% were seen once. The sequenced sample was PBMCs. These receptors were obtained from a woman in her forties or fifties in good health and CMV-seronegative.

The chain is built from TRBV29-1 and TRBJ2-1; a possible D gene is TRBD2 (5 bases). Germline V gene lookup returns CDR1 SQVTM and CDR2 ANQGSEA. Trimming stripped 2 bases from V and 9 bases from J, with 11 bases between. The CDR3 totals 12 residues. CDR3 region: CSVETLAGEQFF. In nucleotides, the CDR3 is TGCAGCGTTGAAACCCTAGCAGGTGAGCAGTTCTTC.

This sequence joins TRBV5-1 and TRBJ2-1; the D is unclear. Germline loops: CDR1 SGHRS, CDR2 YFSETQ. The CDR3 is 15 residues long. Trimming shortened V by 0 bases and J by 0 bases, and 7 bases separated the two germline ends. The CDR3, as DNA: TGCGCCAGCAGCTTGGATTCGGGCTCCTACAATGAGCAGTTCTTC. Translating gives CASSLDSGSYNEQFF.

This chain connects TRBV29-1 to TRBJ1-5; 7 bases are shared with TRBD1. V shed 4 bases, J shed 5 bases, and the junction held 8 bases outside the gene matches. This CDR3 comprises 14 residues. Germline V gene data show CDR1 as SQVTM and CDR2 as ANQGSEA. The CDR3 coding sequence is TGCAGCGTTGGCGACAGGGTAGGTCATCAGCCCCAGCATTTT. This codes for CSVGDRVGHQPQHF.

V usage is TRBV6-6 and J usage is TRBJ2-2, with TRBD1 matching 7 bases. The trim removed 7 bases at V and 5 bases at J, leaving 10 bases unmatched. From germline, CDR1 is MNHNY and CDR2 SVGAGI (reference sequence). The CDR3 has 15 residues. CDR3 sequence reads: CASNLQGSMTGELFF. Written as DNA, the CDR3 is TGTGCCAGCAATTTACAGGGGTCTATGACCGGGGAGCTGTTTTTT.

This clone appeared a few times. The chain couples TRBV7-2 to TRBJ1-2, with TRBD1 matching over 12 bases. J gave up 7 bases and V 3 bases, and 3 bases lay outside the gene matches. Germline-derived CDR1 and CDR2 are SGHTA and FQGNSA. The CDR3 runs to 14 residues. The CDR3 loop is CASSLGQGARGYTF. DNA for the CDR3: TGTGCCAGCAGCTTGGGACAGGGGGCGCGTGGCTACACCTTC.

V and J are TRBV7-2 and TRBJ1-1; D may be TRBD1 (6 bases). CDR3 length: 16 residues. Trimming took off 5 bases at V and 1 base at J, with 17 bases between the two ends. Germline CDR1 reads SGHTA; CDR2 reads FQGNSA. CDR3: CASSPIARGGNTEAFF. The CDR3 DNA reads TGTGCCAGCAGCCCAATCGCGAGGGGGGGGAACACTGAAGCTTTCTTT.

The V gene is TRBV7-2, the J gene TRBJ2-6; possibly TRBD1 for D (6 bases). V was cut by 5 bases and J by 1 base, with 9 bases left in between. Germline V gives CDR1 SGHTA, CDR2 FQGNSA. The CDR3 contains 15 residues. CDR3 sequence: CASSRDRSGANVLTF. CDR3 sequence (DNA): TGTGCCAGCAGCCGAGACAGGTCTGGGGCCAACGTCCTGACTTTC.

The V and J genes are TRBV14 and TRBJ1-1; D might be TRBD1 (5 bases). Deletions cut 0 bases from V and 5 bases from J, with 13 bases between. Germline V gives CDR1 SGHDN, CDR2 FVKESK. There are 15 residues in the CDR3. CDR3: CASSQEQGGLTEAFF. CDR3 DNA: TGTGCCAGCAGCCAAGAGCAGGGTGGTTTAACTGAAGCTTTCTTT. Complete variable domain (other parts from reference TRBV14 and TRBJ1-1): EAGVTQFPSHSVIEKGQTVTLRCDPISGHDNLYWYRRVMGKEIKFLLHFVKESKQDESGMPNNRFLAERTGGTYSTLKVQPAELEDSGVYFCASSQEQGGLTEAFFGQGTRLTVV.

The V and J genes are TRBV5-6 and TRBJ1-5, with TRBD1 matching 11 bases. The CDR3 runs 16 residues. The germline V gene encodes CDR1 SGHDT and CDR2 YYEEEE. The trim removed 3 bases at V and 1 base at J, leaving 3 bases unmatched. CDR3 bases: TGTGCCAGCAGCTGGACAGGGGGCTTAAGCAATCAGCCCCAGCATTTT. Its protein is CASSWTGGLSNQPQHF. Complete variable domain (other parts from reference TRBV5-6 and TRBJ1-5): DAGVTQSPTHLIKTRGQQVTLRCSPKSGHDTVSWYQQALGQGPQFIFQYYEEEERQRGNFPDRFSGHQFPNYSSELNVNALLLGDSALYLCASSWTGGLSNQPQHFGDGTRLSIL.

This chain connects TRBV28 to TRBJ1-6, with 7 bases matching TRBD1. CDR3 size: 13 residues. Germline values: CDR1 MDHEN, CDR2 SYDVKM. J was trimmed by 6 bases and V by 10 bases; bases with no gene match: 6. CDR3 protein: CATQGGGNSPLHF. The DNA of the CDR3 is TGTGCCACCCAGGGGGGAGGTAATTCACCCCTCCACTTT. Full variable domain (outside the CDR3, taken from reference TRBV28 and TRBJ1-6): DVKVTQSSRYLVKRTGEKVFLECVQDMDHENMFWYRQDPGLGLRLIYFSYDVKMKEKGDIPEGYSVSREKKERFSLILESASTNQTSMYLCATQGGGNSPLHFGNGTRLTVT.

The chain recombines TRBV6-6 with TRBJ2-7, with D tentatively TRBD2 (5 bases). The CDR3 extends over 13 amino acids. Germline-derived CDR1 and CDR2 are MNHNY and SVGAGI (reference sequence). Trimming removed 5 bases from V and 5 bases from J, with 13 bases in between. The CDR3 bases are TGTGCCAGCAGTCCGGGGAGCTTCAACGAGCAGTACTTC. Translation gives CASSPGSFNEQYF.

This chain uses TRBV5-1 with TRBJ1-4; D is uncertain. Germline values: CDR1 SGHRS, CDR2 YFSETQ. There are 14 residues in the CDR3. Trimming removed 3 bases at V and 5 bases at J, with 11 bases between. DNA for the CDR3: TGCGCCAGCAGCTCTACAGAGCTCAATGAAAAACTGTTTTTT. It is translated as CASSSTELNEKLFF. The full variable domain, its missing parts supplied by reference TRBV5-1 and TRBJ1-4, is KAGVTQTPRYLIKTRGQQVTLSCSPISGHRSVSWYQQTPGQGLQFLFEYFSETQRNKGNFPGRFSGRQFSNSRSEMNVSTLELGDSALYLCASSSTELNEKLFFGSGTQLSVL.

This chain joins TRBV7-3 and TRBJ2-3, with TRBD1 as a possible D gene (5 bases). Germline V CDR1 and CDR2: SGHTA, FQGTGA. The CDR3 consists of 13 residues. V gave up 4 bases and J gave up 2 bases, with 7 bases separating them. The chain's CDR3 is CASSSQVTDTQYF. As DNA, the CDR3 is TGTGCCAGCAGCTCACAGGTCACAGATACGCAGTATTTT.

V is TRBV19 and J is TRBJ2-3; the D is unclear. Germline lookup yields CDR1 LNHDA and CDR2 SQIVND (reference sequence). V lost 4 bases to trimming and J lost 3 bases, with 11 bases between them. The CDR3 runs 14 residues. CDR3 amino acids: CASSKRTNTDTQYF. In DNA, the CDR3 is TGTGCCAGTAGTAAGCGCACCAATACAGATACGCAGTATTTT.

The V and J genes are TRBV28 and TRBJ1-4; 10 bases fit TRBD1. V shed 6 bases, J shed 4 bases, and the junction held 11 bases outside the gene matches. The CDR3 length is 17 residues. CDR1 is MDHEN, CDR2 SYDVKM, per germline. The CDR3 DNA is TGTGCCAGCAGAGCCTCGACAGGGGGCGCGAATAATGAAAAACTGTTTTTT. Protein sequence: CASRASTGGANNEKLFF.